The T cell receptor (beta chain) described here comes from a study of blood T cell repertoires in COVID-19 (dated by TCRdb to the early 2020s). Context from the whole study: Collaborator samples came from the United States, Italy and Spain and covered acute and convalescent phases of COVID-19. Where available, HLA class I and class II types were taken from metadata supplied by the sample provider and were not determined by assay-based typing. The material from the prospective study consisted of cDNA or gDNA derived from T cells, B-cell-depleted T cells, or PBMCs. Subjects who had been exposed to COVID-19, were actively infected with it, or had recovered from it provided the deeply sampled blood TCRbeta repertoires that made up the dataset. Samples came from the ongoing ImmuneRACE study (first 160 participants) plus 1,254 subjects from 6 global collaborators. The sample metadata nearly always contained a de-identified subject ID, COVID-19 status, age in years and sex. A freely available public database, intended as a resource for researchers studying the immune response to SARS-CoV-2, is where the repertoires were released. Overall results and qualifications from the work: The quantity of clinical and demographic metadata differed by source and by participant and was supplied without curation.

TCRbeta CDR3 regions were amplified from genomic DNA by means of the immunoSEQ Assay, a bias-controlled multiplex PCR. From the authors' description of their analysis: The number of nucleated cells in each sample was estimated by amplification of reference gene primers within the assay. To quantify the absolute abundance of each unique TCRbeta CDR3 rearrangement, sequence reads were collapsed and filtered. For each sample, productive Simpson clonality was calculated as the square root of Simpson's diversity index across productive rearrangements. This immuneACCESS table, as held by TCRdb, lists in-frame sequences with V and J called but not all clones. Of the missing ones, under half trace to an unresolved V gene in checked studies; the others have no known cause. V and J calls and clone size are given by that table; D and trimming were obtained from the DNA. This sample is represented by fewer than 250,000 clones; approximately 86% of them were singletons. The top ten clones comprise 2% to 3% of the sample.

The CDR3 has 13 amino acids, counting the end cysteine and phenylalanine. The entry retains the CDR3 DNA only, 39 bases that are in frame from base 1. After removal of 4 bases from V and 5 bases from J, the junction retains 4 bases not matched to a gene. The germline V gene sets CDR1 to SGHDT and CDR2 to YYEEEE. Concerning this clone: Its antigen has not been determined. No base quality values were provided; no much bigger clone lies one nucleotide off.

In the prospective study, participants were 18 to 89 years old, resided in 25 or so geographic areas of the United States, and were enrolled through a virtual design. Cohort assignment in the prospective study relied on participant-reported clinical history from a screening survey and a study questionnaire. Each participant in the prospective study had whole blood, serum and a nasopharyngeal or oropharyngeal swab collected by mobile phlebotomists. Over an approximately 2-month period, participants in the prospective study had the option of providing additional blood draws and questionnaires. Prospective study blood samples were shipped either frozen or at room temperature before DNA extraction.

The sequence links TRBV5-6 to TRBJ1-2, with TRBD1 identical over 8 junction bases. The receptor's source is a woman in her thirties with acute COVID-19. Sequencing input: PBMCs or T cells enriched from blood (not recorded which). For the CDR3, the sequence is CASSTRTGYGYTF. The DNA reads TGTGCCAGCAGCACGAGGACAGGGTATGGCTACACCTTC.